Following are 10 T cell receptor beta chains from one sample sequenced in a study of CD8 T cells in Susac syndrome. RNA was extracted with the RNeasy kit, and a quantity of roughly 0.5 to 1 ug was reverse transcribed using random hexamers. TCRdb fed the immunoSEQ multiplex PCR reads into MiXCR, producing one record per CDR3 protein. The data contain roughly 130,000 distinct CDR3 sequences, about 94% of them singletons. Sequenced: CD4+ T cells from PBMCs. Source of these receptors: a human donor with multiple sclerosis.

The V call is TRBV20-1, the J call TRBJ2-5, with D perhaps TRBD1 (6 bases). Between the trimmed V and J ends, which lost 5 bases and 5 bases, there was a span of 18 bases. Per the germline V gene, CDR1 is DFQATT and CDR2 is SNEGSKA (reference sequence). The CDR3 contains 14 residues. This chain's CDR3 is CSAGSSGGVETQYF. The CDR3 DNA is TGCAGTGCTGGTAGTTCTGGGGGCGTCGAGACCCAGTACTTC.

V usage is TRBV20-1 and J usage is TRBJ2-5, with unresolved D. The CDR3 has 17 residues. CDR1 and CDR2 (germline): DFQATT, SNEGSKA (reference sequence). V lost 1 base, J lost 2 bases, and 20 bases lay in between. The CDR3 region has the DNA TGCAGTGCTAGAGTTTGGGGTCGCGTGAGCAGGCAAGAGACCCAGTACTTC. Protein product: CSARVWGRVSRQETQYF.

This chain joins TRBV7-2 and TRBJ2-6; D might be TRBD1 or TRBD2, each matching 5 bases. CDR3 length equals 13 residues. Germline V gene lookup returns CDR1 SGHTA and CDR2 FQGNSA. V lost 1 base to trimming and J lost 13 bases, with 11 bases between them. CDR3 coding DNA: TGTGCCAGCAGCTTAGATTACGGGGCAGTCCTGACTTTC. Its translation: CASSLDYGAVLTF. Using reference TRBV7-2 and TRBJ2-6 for the parts outside the CDR3, the full variable domain is GAGVSQSPSNKVTEKGKDVELRCDPISGHTALYWYRQSLGQGLEFLIYFQGNSAPDKSGLPSDRFSAERTGGSVSTLTIQRTQQEDSAVYLCASSLDYGAVLTFGAGSRLTVL.

This chain uses TRBV6-1 with TRBJ2-7, with D tentatively TRBD1 (6 bases). The germline gives CDR1 MNHNS, CDR2 SASEGT. V lost 2 bases and J 1 base, leaving 9 bases between the germline ends. This CDR3 is 14 amino acids long. The CDR3: CASSELGQSYEQYF. In nucleotides, the CDR3 is TGTGCCAGCAGTGAATTAGGACAGTCCTACGAGCAGTACTTC.

The genes are TRBV18 and TRBJ2-7; D remains ambiguous. The germline gives CDR1 KGHSH, CDR2 LQKENI. V shed 5 bases and J shed 2 bases, with 22 bases lying between them. The CDR3 is 17 amino acids. CDR3 protein: CASSRDPPVGYTYEQYF. The CDR3 coding sequence is TGTGCCAGCTCAAGGGATCCCCCGGTTGGATATACCTACGAGCAGTACTTC.

The chain employs TRBV4-2 and TRBJ2-7; maybe TRBD2 (5 bases). V lost 5 bases, J lost 0 bases, and 11 bases lay in between. CDR3 length: 14 residues. In germline, CDR1 is LGHNA, CDR2 YNFKEQ. CDR3 coding DNA: TGTGCCAGCAGCTCGGACTCAAGCTCCTACGAGCAGTACTTC. Amino acid sequence: CASSSDSSSYEQYF.

The chain has TRBV12-3 or TRBV12-4 and TRBJ2-6; D remains unclear. The germline V and J ends were trimmed by 0 bases and 0 bases, with 3 bases remaining between them. This CDR3 has 15 residues. CDR3 residues: CASSLASSGANVLTF. CDR3 in DNA: TGTGCCAGCAGTTTAGCGAGCTCTGGGGCCAACGTCCTGACTTTC.

The chain links TRBV29-1 to TRBJ2-3, with a weak D call TRBD1 (6 bases). The V end was cut by 8 bases, the J end by 6 bases, with 15 bases between. This CDR3 comprises 12 residues. Germline V gene lookup returns CDR1 SQVTM and CDR2 ANQGSEA. CDR3 sequence: CSLLTGGDTQYF. CDR3 bases: TGCAGCCTACTAACTGGGGGCGATACGCAGTATTTT.

This clonotype was seen only once. V usage is TRBV5-1 and J usage is TRBJ2-1; TRBD1 or TRBD2 may be the D gene (5 bases each). The CDR3 has 15 amino acids. Germline V gene lookup returns CDR1 SGHRS and CDR2 YFSETQ. V gave up 3 bases and J gave up 7 bases, with 17 bases separating them. Here the CDR3 DNA reads TGCGCCAGCAGCTGGGACGATCCCGGCAGAAATGAGCAGTTCTTC. It codes for CASSWDDPGRNEQFF. The full variable domain, rest sourced from reference TRBV5-1 and TRBJ2-1, is KAGVTQTPRYLIKTRGQQVTLSCSPISGHRSVSWYQQTPGQGLQFLFEYFSETQRNKGNFPGRFSGRQFSNSRSEMNVSTLELGDSALYLCASSWDDPGRNEQFFGPGTRLTVL.

The V call is TRBV19, the J call TRBJ2-1; D perhaps matches TRBD1 (5 bases). The CDR3 extends over 14 amino acids. Deletions cut 6 bases from V and 0 bases from J, with 9 bases between. The germline V gene encodes CDR1 LNHDA and CDR2 SQIVND (reference sequence). The CDR3 bases are TGTGCCAGTAGGGCAACAGGCTCCTACAATGAGCAGTTCTTC. Translating it yields CASRATGSYNEQFF.